This T cell receptor beta chain emerged from a study of blood T cell repertoires in COVID-19. Study information: Acute-phase and convalescent COVID-19 samples originated in the United States, Italy and Spain. T cells, B-cell-depleted T cells, or PBMCs provided the cDNA or gDNA that served as material.

V was clipped by 2 bases and J by 3 bases, with 14 bases between them. CDR1 is MNHEY and CDR2 is SVGAGI in the germline V gene. This CDR3 region has 16 residues. Original processing notes: Reference gene primers were amplified, and this amplification served to estimate nucleated cell counts. TCRdb's table, derived via immunoSEQ multiplex PCR, lists solely in-frame clones and lacks some. The V and J calls and the clone size are those of that table, but D and trimming were determined from the DNA. Of 150,000 to 200,000 clones in the sample, 88% were seen once. This clone was counted only a few times. The V gene is TRBV6-5, the J gene TRBJ1-3, with D unresolved. This clonotype was sampled from a man aged 45-65 years who had recovered from COVID-19. The sequenced material came from peripheral blood. The DNA for the CDR3 is TGTGCCAGCAGTTACGAGGGCTACAGTCTTGGAAACACCATATATTTT. This encodes CASSYEGYSLGNTIYF.